This paragraph reports one T cell receptor (beta chain). The antigen is unknown. The J segment lost 8 bases and the V segment lost 5 bases, leaving 18 bases of the junction unmatched. CDR1 and CDR2 from the germline V gene are SGHAT and FQNNGV. CDR3 length: 17 amino acids. The assay was immunoSEQ multiplex PCR, and TCRdb's table has in-frame clones only and misses some. The profile covers 90,000 to 120,000 clones, with roughly 84% appearing a single time and over 0.7% taken by the ten largest. This sample stems from a study of graft-versus-host responses after intestinal transplantation. This sequence originates from a human donor who received an intestinal transplant. The source material was unstimulated CD4+ T cells sorted from spleen or lymph node cells, sampled before intestinal transplant. The gene calls are TRBV11-2 and TRBJ2-3, with TRBD2 matching over 8 bases. The CDR3 here is CASSRQTGRALGSTQYF. The CDR3 region has the DNA TGTGCCAGCAGCCGCCAAACCGGGAGGGCCCTGGGGAGTACGCAGTATTTT.